This is a list of T cell receptor beta chains from one sample in a study of response to subunit inactivated influenza vaccine. Using its own MiXCR run on the RT-PCR reads, TCRdb lists one record per CDR3 protein. This table has under 850,000 distinct CDR3 sequences, about a fifth appearing once. This specimen consisted of PBMCs from blood, obtained roughly 5 days after vaccination. Receptor source: a man between 50 and 59 years old who received an inactivated influenza vaccine. Both conserved end residues are part of each CDR3. A D gene is named only where the DNA matches it firmly. Where a row states a size, it is once, few, many or the class of an expanded clone; other rows omit it.

>TRBJ2-1|NA|NA|TRBV3-1
TGTGCCAGCAGCCAATTTGGCGGGGATGAGCAGTTCTTC
CASSQFGGDEQFF
>TRBJ2-1|NA|NA|TRBV11-2
TGTGCCAGCAGCTGGTTTGAATTACGGACAACCCGCCTTTGGTACAATGAGCAGTTCTTC
CASSWFELRTTRLWYNEQFF
>TRBJ2-2|NA|NA|TRBV12-3/TRBV12-4
TGTGCCAGCAGACCGACAAGGGGGGCCGGGGAGCTGTTTTTT
CASRPTRGAGELFF
>TRBJ2-3|NA|few|TRBV15
TGTGCCACCAGCAGAGGAGGGGTTGCAGATACGCAGTATTTT
CATSRGGVADTQYF
>TRBJ2-1|NA|many|TRBV5-4
TGTGCCAGCAGCCTTATGTACGAGACTATGAGATACAATGAGCAGTTCTTC
CASSLMYETMRYNEQFF
>TRBJ2-2|NA|NA|TRBV5-1
TGCGCCAGCAGGATGACGGAGAACACCGGGGAGCTGTTTTTT
CASRMTENTGELFF
>TRBJ1-5|NA|few|TRBV20-1
TGCAGTGCTGGCGGGACACTCAATCAGCCCCAGCATTTT
CSAGGTLNQPQHF
>TRBJ2-3|TRBD2|NA|TRBV28
TGTGCCAGCAGACCTCCGGTATCATTCGTGGGAGGGAGGACAGATACGCAGTATTTT
CASRPPVSFVGGRTDTQYF
>TRBJ2-1|TRBD2|few|TRBV28
TGTGCCAGCAGGGCTAGCGGAACCACCCGGAATGAGCAGTTCTTC
CASRASGTTRNEQFF
>TRBJ1-2|TRBD1|NA|TRBV18
TGTGCCAGCTCACAGGGGACAGCGCAATACTATGGCTACACCTTC
CASSQGTAQYYGYTF